These T cell receptor beta chains were read from a single sample in a study of blood T cell repertoires in COVID-19. Some clones are missing from TCRdb's copy, which holds only in-frame ones; the method was immunoSEQ multiplex PCR. The sample carries fewer than 150,000 clones, 83% recorded once. Sequences were obtained from PBMCs or T cells enriched from blood (not recorded which). These receptor sequences come from a man aged 30 to 39 who had recovered from COVID-19. Each CDR3 is given with its conserved first and last residue. The D gene is left open where the match is weak. A clone size is listed for some rows: how often the clone was seen (once, few, many), or a class if it is expanded.

V,size,J,D,DNA,CDR3
TRBV15,.,TRBJ2-3,.,TGTGCCACCAGCAGAGAAAGGCTTGCGGGGTATTCAGATACGCAGTATTTT,CATSRERLAGYSDTQYF
TRBV3-1/TRBV3-2,few,TRBJ1-1,.,TGTGCCAGCAGCCAAGAACCAGGGACTGAAGCTTTCTTT,CASSQEPGTEAFF
TRBV10-3,.,TRBJ2-6,TRBD1,TGTGCCATCAGTGACTCGGGACAGCTTGTTTTTGGGGCCAACGTCCTGACTTTC,CAISDSGQLVFGANVLTF
TRBV10-1,.,TRBJ1-1,.,TGCGCCAGCAGTGAGAGAGAATCTACTGAAGCTTTCTTT,CASSERESTEAFF
TRBV5-1,.,TRBJ1-2,TRBD1,TGCGCCAGCAGCCGAGACAGGGGAGCTAACTATGGCTACACCTTC,CASSRDRGANYGYTF
TRBV7-2,.,TRBJ2-4,.,TGTGCCAGCAGCTTAGATCTAGGCAAAAACATTCAGTACTTC,CASSLDLGKNIQYF
TRBV5-1,.,TRBJ1-3,.,TGCGCCAGCAGCGACGAGGGCGTCCGGGGAAACACCATATATTTT,CASSDEGVRGNTIYF
TRBV10-3,.,TRBJ2-2,.,TGTGCCATCAGTGAGTCCACACCGAACACCGGGGAGCTGTTTTTT,CAISESTPNTGELFF
TRBV9,.,TRBJ2-2,.,TGTGCCAGCAGCACAGACGGGGGGCGTATTACCGGGGAGCTGTTTTTT,CASSTDGGRITGELFF
TRBV7-6,.,TRBJ1-2,.,TGTGCCAGCAGCTTGGAACAGGGAGACGATGGCTACACCTTC,CASSLEQGDDGYTF
TRBV7-9,once,TRBJ2-2,.,TGTGCCAGCAGCTTAAAGGGGAAAGGGACACAGAACACCGGGGAGCTGTTTTTT,CASSLKGKGTQNTGELFF
TRBV5-1,.,TRBJ2-5,TRBD1,TGCGCCAGCAGCTTCACACAGGGGCAAGAGACCCAGTACTTC,CASSFTQGQETQYF
TRBV13,.,TRBJ2-7,TRBD2,TGTGCCAGCAGCACGGGGACTAGCGTATACACCTACGAGCAGTACTTC,CASSTGTSVYTYEQYF
TRBV6-5,.,TRBJ2-1,TRBD1,TGTGCCAGCAGTTATCGCGGGACAGGGAAATACAATGAGCAGTTCTTC,CASSYRGTGKYNEQFF
TRBV10-2,.,TRBJ1-6,.,TGCGCCAGCAGTGAGGCGGAAAATTCACCCCTCCACTTT,CASSEAENSPLHF
TRBV3-1/TRBV3-2,.,TRBJ1-4,.,TGTGCCAGCAGCCAGAGTAATGAAAAACTGTTTTTT,CASSQSNEKLFF
TRBV2,.,TRBJ1-3,.,TGTGCCAGCAGTGATAGAAGAGACACCATATATTTT,CASSDRRDTIYF
TRBV5-1,.,TRBJ1-1,.,TGCGCCAGCAGCTCTGGAGGATACATGAACACTGAAGCTTTCTTT,CASSSGGYMNTEAFF